What follows are 5 T cell receptor beta chains derived from one specimen sequenced in a study of cytomegalovirus exposure and HLA in healthy donors. Researchers ran the PCR with 60 Vbeta and 13 Jbeta primers. The table came from immunoSEQ multiplex PCR; TCRdb's copy has only in-frame clones and leaves some out. The sample carries 150,000 or so clones, roughly 82% recorded once. Sequenced: PBMCs. These receptors were taken from a woman under 40 in good health and CMV-seronegative.

This clone was seen once. The V gene is TRBV9, the J gene TRBJ1-2; tentatively, D is TRBD1 (5 bases). The CDR3 loop spans 16 amino acids. The V end lost 0 bases, the J end lost 2 bases, and 14 bases lay between the germline ends. Germline V lookup: CDR1 SGDLS, CDR2 YYNGEE. This CDR3 reads CASSVGLGGSNYGYTF. The CDR3 DNA follows: TGTGCCAGCAGCGTAGGGTTGGGGGGATCCAACTATGGCTACACCTTC.

This clone was picked up a small number of times. The genes are TRBV7-8 and TRBJ2-3; possible D gene TRBD2, 5 bases. Germline V gene sequence: CDR1 SGHVS, CDR2 FQNEAQ. This CDR3 spans 16 amino acids. Trimming took 2 bases from V and 2 from J, leaving 14 bases between them. The CDR3 DNA follows: TGTGCCAGCAGCTTATTTCCTAGCTCAGCCACAGATACGCAGTATTTT. Translated: CASSLFPSSATDTQYF.

V and J are TRBV30 and TRBJ1-1; the D is unclear. Germline V gene sequence: CDR1 GTSNPN, CDR2 SVGIG (reference sequence). The CDR3 extends over 13 amino acids. Between the trimmed V and J ends, which lost 0 bases and 4 bases, there was a span of 9 bases. CDR3 nucleotide sequence: TGTGCCTGGAGTGTTGGGCAGCTCACTGAAGCTTTCTTT. Amino acid sequence: CAWSVGQLTEAFF.

The table lists this clone with a count of one. This rearrangement joins TRBV4-2 to TRBJ1-3; TRBD1 is a possible D gene (5 bases). Per germline, CDR1 LGHNA and CDR2 YNFKEQ. The CDR3 consists of 16 residues. V shed 1 base and J shed 0 bases, with 10 bases lying between them. The CDR3 loop is CASSQVAGLSGNTIYF. The CDR3 DNA is TGTGCCAGCAGCCAAGTGGCGGGACTCTCTGGAAACACCATATATTTT.

The chain combines TRBV5-4 with TRBJ2-5, with 9 bases lining up with TRBD1. Germline V gives CDR1 SGHNT, CDR2 YYREEE (reference sequence). The CDR3 loop spans 16 amino acids. With V trimmed by 4 bases and J by 3 bases, 10 bases remained unmatched. CDR3 nucleotides: TGTGCCAGCAGCAAGCCGACAGGGGGAGGTGAAGAGACCCAGTACTTC. Translating gives CASSKPTGGGEETQYF.